The 32 T cell receptor beta chains presented below share a single source sample, sequenced in a study of vaccination effects on CD4 cells after COVID-19 (dated by TCRdb to the early 2020s). These receptors' targets are unknown. After less than eleven days of culture, CD4+ T cells were isolated with the EasySep CD4+ T cell isolation kit. Library preparation used the immunoSEQ multiplex PCR assay. TCRdb took over this immuneACCESS table, retaining in-frame rearrangements with V and J assigned. Such tables are incomplete; in checked studies, under half of the missing clones stem from an unresolved V gene, and the remainder is unexplained. The sample includes more than 35,000 clones, with 65% to 70% observed a single time. The ten largest clones add up to roughly 4.2% of the sample. Sequences were derived from CD4+ T cells from PBMCs cultured without peptide, sampled before COVID-19 vaccination. The receptors were gathered from a human donor who received a COVID-19 vaccine.

This clone was counted once. The chain employs TRBV4-1 and TRBJ1-2; D is ambiguous. This CDR3 is built from 13 residues. Germline V gene sequence: CDR1 MGHRA, CDR2 YSYEKL. Between the trimmed V and J ends, which lost 1 base and 9 bases, there was a span of 12 bases. Here the CDR3 DNA reads TGCGCCAGCAGCCAAGGATGGGATCGGAGCTACACCTTC. This translates into CASSQGWDRSYTF.

This clone was observed a few times. CDR3 region: CASTYGRYTEAFF. For the CDR3, the DNA is TGTGCCAGTACCTACGGACGTTACACTGAAGCTTTCTTT. This sequence joins TRBV19 and TRBJ1-1; D is ambiguous. The V and J ends lost 7 bases and 3 bases respectively, with 12 bases between them. From germline, CDR1 is LNHDA and CDR2 SQIVND (reference sequence). The CDR3 loop spans 13 amino acids.

The gene calls are TRBV28 and TRBJ1-6; TRBD1 matches at 7 bases. J lost 10 bases, V lost 2 bases, and 14 bases had no gene match. CDR1 and CDR2 from the germline V gene are MDHEN and SYDVKM. The CDR3 totals 17 residues. The CDR3 here is CASSLRNRGPRGSPLHF. The CDR3 DNA sequence: TGTGCCAGCAGTTTAAGGAACAGGGGCCCACGGGGGTCACCCCTCCACTTT.

This chain joins TRBV4-1 and TRBJ2-1, with D hard to call. Germline V gene data show CDR1 as MGHRA and CDR2 as YSYEKL. CDR3 length: 14 residues. Trimming cost V 2 bases and J 6 bases, with 11 bases left between them. The CDR3 here is CASSQPYQVNEQFF. Written as DNA, the CDR3 is TGCGCCAGCAGCCAACCTTACCAGGTCAATGAGCAGTTCTTC.

The gene calls are TRBV18 and TRBJ2-1, with D maybe TRBD1 (5 bases). V lost 4 bases to trimming and J lost 8 bases, with 6 bases between them. CDR1 and CDR2 from the germline V gene are KGHSH and LQKENI. The CDR3 totals 11 residues. The CDR3: CASSLRDEQFF. CDR3 nucleotide sequence: TGTGCCAGCTCACTCAGGGATGAGCAGTTCTTC. The full variable domain, rest sourced from reference TRBV18 and TRBJ2-1, is NAGVMQNPRHLVRRRGQEARLRCSPMKGHSHVYWYRQLPEEGLKFMVYLQKENIIDESGMPKERFSAEFPKEGPSILRIQQVVRGDSAAYFCASSLRDEQFFGPGTRLTVL.

This clone turned up a few times. The chain couples TRBV5-1 to TRBJ1-6; D is unresolved. CDR3 length: 18 residues. CDR1 is SGHRS and CDR2 is YFSETQ in the germline V gene. V was clipped by 0 bases and J by 0 bases, with 13 bases between them. The CDR3 DNA sequence: TGCGCCAGCAGCTTGGGAAGCGCTTCGAGCTCCTATAATTCACCCCTCCACTTT. Its protein is CASSLGSASSSYNSPLHF.

This clone was observed a single time. This chain links TRBV9 with TRBJ2-5, with a possible D match to TRBD2 (6 bases). V shed 0 bases and J shed 1 base, with 10 bases lying between them. CDR1 is SGDLS, CDR2 YYNGEE, per germline. The CDR3 totals 15 residues. This CDR3 reads CASSVGTIPQETQYF. Here the CDR3 DNA reads TGTGCCAGCAGCGTAGGGACTATTCCCCAAGAGACCCAGTACTTC.

The chain joins TRBV5-1 to TRBJ2-1; 8 positions match TRBD2. This CDR3 comprises 17 residues. The ends lost 0 bases at V and 4 bases at J; junction bases unmatched: 9. Germline V gene sequence: CDR1 SGHRS, CDR2 YFSETQ. CDR3 protein: CASSLDGRVGQYNEQFF. CDR3 DNA: TGCGCCAGCAGCTTGGACGGGAGGGTGGGTCAATACAATGAGCAGTTCTTC.

The gene calls are TRBV5-1 and TRBJ2-3, with a weak D call TRBD1 (5 bases). Germline CDR1 reads SGHRS; CDR2 reads YFSETQ. The V and J ends lost 4 bases and 3 bases respectively, with 6 bases between them. This CDR3 comprises 12 residues. This CDR3 is CASSHRTDTQYF. The DNA for the CDR3 is TGCGCCAGCAGCCACAGGACAGATACGCAGTATTTT.

The chain has TRBV5-6 and TRBJ2-2; D ambiguous. The CDR3 length is 14 residues. Per the germline V gene, CDR1 is SGHDT and CDR2 is YYEEEE. Trimming left V 4 bases short and J 4 bases short, with 11 bases between. CDR3 sequence: CASSRGRPTGELFF. The CDR3 DNA sequence: TGTGCCAGCAGCCGTGGACGGCCCACCGGGGAGCTGTTTTTT.

This clone was counted a few times. The chain couples TRBV29-1 to TRBJ1-2; D gene unclear. V shed 0 bases and J shed 7 bases, with 12 bases lying between them. Germline V gene sequence: CDR1 SQVTM, CDR2 ANQGSEA. The CDR3 contains 13 residues. Written as DNA, the CDR3 is TGCAGCGTTGAAGATCAAGCACGCGTTGGCTACACCTTC. Its protein is CSVEDQARVGYTF.

The chain recombines TRBV19 with TRBJ1-2; D call uncertain. Trimming stripped 5 bases from V and 4 bases from J, with 8 bases between. Germline CDR1 is LNHDA and CDR2 is SQIVND (reference sequence). The CDR3 spans 12 residues. The CDR3 spells CASSAGGYGYTF. The CDR3 DNA is TGTGCCAGTAGTGCAGGCGGCTATGGCTACACCTTC.

The chain employs TRBV11-2 and TRBJ2-1; D possibly corresponds to TRBD1 (6 bases). V lost 5 bases to trimming and J lost 0 bases, with 11 bases between them. The CDR3 contains 15 residues. Per germline, CDR1 SGHAT and CDR2 FQNNGV. CDR3 sequence: CASSTGSSSYNEQFF. The CDR3, as DNA: TGTGCCAGCAGCACAGGGTCGAGCTCCTACAATGAGCAGTTCTTC.

The rearrangement uses TRBV5-6 and TRBJ1-2; no definite D call. V lost 1 base and J lost 2, with 9 bases in between. Germline values: CDR1 SGHDT, CDR2 YYEEEE. The CDR3 has 14 amino acids. CDR3 amino acids: CASSLHQGNYGYTF. CDR3 bases: TGTGCCAGCAGCTTGCACCAAGGGAACTATGGCTACACCTTC.

The rearrangement uses TRBV5-4 and TRBJ2-5; 7 bases agree with TRBD1. This CDR3 contains 14 residues. The ends lost 4 bases at V and 5 bases at J; junction bases unmatched: 8. CDR1 and CDR2 from the germline V gene are SGHNT and YYREEE (reference sequence). Written as DNA, the CDR3 is TGTGCCAGCAGCCCCCCAGGGGGTCAGGAGACCCAGTACTTC. Translated: CASSPPGGQETQYF.

The gene calls are TRBV4-1 and TRBJ2-5; D is possibly TRBD1 (5 bases). The CDR3 is made up of 16 amino acids. Deletions cut 1 base from V and 3 bases from J, with 15 bases between. Germline values: CDR1 MGHRA, CDR2 YSYEKL. The CDR3 DNA follows: TGCGCCAGCAGCCAAGGGTTGGCGGTAGGGGAAGAGACCCAGTACTTC. Its translation: CASSQGLAVGEETQYF.

This clone was seen a few times. The J gene is TRBJ2-3, the V gene TRBV5-4; TRBD2 might be the D (5 bases). The CDR3 spans 15 residues. CDR1 and CDR2 (germline): SGHNT, YYREEE (reference sequence). Trimming stripped 2 bases from V and 3 bases from J, with 13 bases between. For the CDR3, the DNA is TGTGCCAGCAGCTTCGGGATCCCGGGGACAGATACGCAGTATTTT. Amino acid sequence: CASSFGIPGTDTQYF.

This clone turned up a few times. The chain recombines TRBV19 with TRBJ1-2; D not certain. The CDR3 length is 12 residues. CDR1 and CDR2 (germline): LNHDA, SQIVND (reference sequence). V lost 9 bases to trimming and J lost 3 bases, with 11 bases between them. The DNA for the CDR3 is TGTGCCAGCCTGACGGATTACTATGGCTACACCTTC. It translates to CASLTDYYGYTF.

The DNA of the CDR3 is TGCGCCAGCAGCCCCGTTGTCGGACCTGATTCACCCCTCCACTTT. It is translated as CASSPVVGPDSPLHF. The V and J genes are TRBV5-1 and TRBJ1-6, with D uncertain. Deletions cut 4 bases from V and 8 bases from J, with 16 bases between. The CDR3 spans 15 residues. The germline CDR1 and CDR2 sequences are SGHRS and YFSETQ.

The chain links TRBV5-1 to TRBJ2-2; D is uncertain. Between the trimmed V and J ends, which lost 3 bases and 6 bases, there was a span of 12 bases. CDR3 length equals 14 residues. Germline V gene lookup returns CDR1 SGHRS and CDR2 YFSETQ. CDR3 region: CASSSYELSGELFF. In DNA form, the CDR3 reads TGCGCCAGCAGCTCCTACGAATTGTCCGGGGAGCTGTTTTTT.

This clone has just a few counts. CDR3 residues: CASILNYRTCQPQHF. CDR3 bases: TGTGCCAGCATCCTAAACTACAGAACTTGTCAGCCCCAGCATTTT. The gene calls are TRBV7-9 and TRBJ1-5; D is undetermined. The CDR3 loop spans 15 amino acids. V lost 7 bases and J 6 bases, leaving 19 bases between the germline ends. The germline CDR1 and CDR2 sequences are SEHNR and FQNEAQ (reference sequence).

This chain connects TRBV18 to TRBJ2-5; D possibly matches TRBD1 or TRBD2 (5 bases each). Germline CDR1 reads KGHSH; CDR2 reads LQKENI. CDR3 length: 17 residues. V lost 3 bases to trimming and J lost 0 bases, with 17 bases between them. CDR3 loop: CASSPGRAGSYQETQYF. In DNA, the CDR3 is TGTGCCAGCTCACCGGGCAGGGCGGGCTCGTACCAAGAGACCCAGTACTTC.

The gene calls are TRBV6-5 and TRBJ2-7; D may correspond to TRBD1 or TRBD2 (5 bases each). The CDR3 is made up of 13 amino acids. Germline V lookup: CDR1 MNHEY, CDR2 SVGAGI. Trimming took 6 bases from V and 2 from J, leaving 11 bases between them. DNA of the CDR3: TGTGCCAGCAGGGGGACCCCCACCTACGAGCAGTACTTC. Its translation: CASRGTPTYEQYF.

The chain recombines TRBV7-2 with TRBJ1-5, with D unclear. The germline CDR1 and CDR2 sequences are SGHTA and FQGNSA. This CDR3 region has 13 residues. The ends were cut back, 3 bases at V and 7 bases at J, with 10 bases in the middle. The CDR3 spells CASSLGYRQPQHF. The DNA of the CDR3 is TGTGCCAGCAGCTTGGGGTATCGGCAGCCCCAGCATTTT.

The V gene is TRBV5-1, the J gene TRBJ2-3; no clear D. CDR3 length equals 16 residues. V dropped 0 bases and J dropped 2 bases, with 13 bases sitting between them. The germline gives CDR1 SGHRS, CDR2 YFSETQ. In DNA, the CDR3 is TGCGCCAGCAGCTTGGCCCTCTTGGAATCCACAGATACGCAGTATTTT. Translated: CASSLALLESTDTQYF.

This chain connects TRBV30 to TRBJ1-6; 10 bases fit TRBD1. Germline V lookup: CDR1 GTSNPN, CDR2 SVGIG (reference sequence). The CDR3 spans 14 residues. After removal of 8 bases from V and 7 bases from J, the junction contained 8 bases not matched to a gene. Here the CDR3 reads CAGGQGYGNSPLHF. CDR3 in DNA: TGTGCCGGGGGACAGGGGTACGGCAATTCACCCCTCCACTTT.

The chain uses TRBV6-2 or TRBV6-3 and TRBJ2-5; 8 bases are shared with TRBD2. After removal of 6 bases from V and 2 bases from J, the junction contained 20 bases not matched to a gene. Germline CDR1 MNHEY, CDR2 SVGEGT. CDR3 length: 19 residues. CDR3 bases: TGTGCCAGCAGCGGGAGGGGGAAGGTCGGGGCGCGTCTTCAAGAGACCCAGTACTTC. Translated, it gives CASSGRGKVGARLQETQYF.

V is TRBV11-2 and J is TRBJ1-6; no clear D. The length of the CDR3 is 15 residues. V was shortened by 4 bases and J by 6 bases, with 13 bases between the two germline ends. Germline CDR1 and CDR2: SGHAT and FQNNGV. The CDR3 region has the DNA TGTGCCAGCAGCTCTTCCACCTCTTTTAATTCACCCCTCCACTTT. Protein product: CASSSSTSFNSPLHF.

This clone is labeled as medium-sized. Other DNA sequences in the sample encode the same CDR3. This sequence joins TRBV6-5 and TRBJ1-2; TRBD1 aligns across 11 bases. The length of the CDR3 is 16 residues. Per the germline V gene, CDR1 is MNHEY and CDR2 is SVGAGI. V lost 0 bases, J lost 4 bases, and 4 bases stayed unmatched. The CDR3 nucleotides are TGTGCCAGCAGTTACTCGAGGACAGGGGGCGGCTATGGCTACACCTTC. This codes for CASSYSRTGGGYGYTF.

This chain connects TRBV2 to TRBJ1-5, with D perhaps TRBD1 (6 bases). The CDR3 is 14 amino acids. Per the germline V gene, CDR1 is SNHLY and CDR2 is FYNNEI. V was trimmed by 4 bases and J by 5 bases, leaving 12 bases between them. The CDR3: CASSVAAGDQPQHF. In DNA, the CDR3 is TGTGCCAGCAGTGTGGCGGCAGGGGATCAGCCCCAGCATTTT. Variable domain in full (rest from reference TRBV2 and TRBJ1-5): EPEVTQTPSHQVTQMGQEVILRCVPISNHLYFYWYRQILGQKVEFLVSFYNNEISEKSEIFDDQFSVERPDGSNFTLKIRSTKLEDSAMYFCASSVAAGDQPQHFGDGTRLSIL.

The chain combines TRBV10-3 with TRBJ2-2, with a possible D match to TRBD2 (5 bases). V lost 2 bases and J lost 5, with 6 bases in between. The CDR3 is made up of 13 amino acids. Germline loops: CDR1 ENHRY, CDR2 SYGVKD. The CDR3 loop is CAISERETGELFF. CDR3 DNA: TGTGCCATCAGTGAGCGGGAAACCGGGGAGCTGTTTTTT.

V usage is TRBV5-8 and J usage is TRBJ1-2, with D possibly matching TRBD1 (5 bases). Trimming shortened V by 2 bases and J by 2 bases, and 13 bases separated the two germline ends. Germline CDR1 and CDR2: SGHTS and YDEGEE. This CDR3 region has 15 residues. DNA for the CDR3: TGTGCCAGCAGCTTTGCTATCAGGGTGAACTATGGCTACACCTTC. Protein: CASSFAIRVNYGYTF.